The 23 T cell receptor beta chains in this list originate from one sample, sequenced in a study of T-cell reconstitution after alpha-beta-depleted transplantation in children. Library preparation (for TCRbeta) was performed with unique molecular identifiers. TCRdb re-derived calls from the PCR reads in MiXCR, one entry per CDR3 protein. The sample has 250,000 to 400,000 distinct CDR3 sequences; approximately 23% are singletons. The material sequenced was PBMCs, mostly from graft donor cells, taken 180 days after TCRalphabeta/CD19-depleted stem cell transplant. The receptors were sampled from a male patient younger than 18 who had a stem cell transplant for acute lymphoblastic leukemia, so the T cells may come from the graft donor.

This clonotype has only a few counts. CDR3 loop: CASSQPGFEQFF. CDR3 coding DNA: TGCGCCAGCAGCCAACCAGGGTTTGAGCAGTTCTTC. The V and J genes are TRBV5-1 and TRBJ2-1; the D gene is possibly TRBD1 (5 bases). Germline loops: CDR1 SGHRS, CDR2 YFSETQ. Trimming cost V 4 bases and J 9 bases, with 11 bases left between them. CDR3 length: 12 amino acids. The full variable domain, its missing parts supplied by reference TRBV5-1 and TRBJ2-1, is KAGVTQTPRYLIKTRGQQVTLSCSPISGHRSVSWYQQTPGQGLQFLFEYFSETQRNKGNFPGRFSGRQFSNSRSEMNVSTLELGDSALYLCASSQPGFEQFFGPGTRLTVL.

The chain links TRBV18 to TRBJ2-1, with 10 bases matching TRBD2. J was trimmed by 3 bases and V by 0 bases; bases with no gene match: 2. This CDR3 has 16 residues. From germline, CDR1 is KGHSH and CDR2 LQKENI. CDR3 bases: TGTGCCAGCTCACCACCGAGGACTAGCGGCTACAATGAGCAGTTCTTC. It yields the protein CASSPPRTSGYNEQFF.

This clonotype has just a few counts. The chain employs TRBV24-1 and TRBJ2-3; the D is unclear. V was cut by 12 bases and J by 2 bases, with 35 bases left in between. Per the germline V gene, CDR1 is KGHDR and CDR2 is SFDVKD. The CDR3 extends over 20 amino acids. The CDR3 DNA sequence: TGTGCCGCTTCAGAAGTCGTCCTTTTCGGAAGACTGAACTACACAGATACGCAGTATTTT. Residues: CAASEVVLFGRLNYTDTQYF.

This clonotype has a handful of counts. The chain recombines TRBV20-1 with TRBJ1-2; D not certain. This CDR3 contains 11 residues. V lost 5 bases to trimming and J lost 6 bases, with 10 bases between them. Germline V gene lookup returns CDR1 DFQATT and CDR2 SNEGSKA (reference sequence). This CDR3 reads CSAGVRNGYTF. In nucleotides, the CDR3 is TGCAGTGCTGGAGTCCGGAATGGCTACACCTTC.

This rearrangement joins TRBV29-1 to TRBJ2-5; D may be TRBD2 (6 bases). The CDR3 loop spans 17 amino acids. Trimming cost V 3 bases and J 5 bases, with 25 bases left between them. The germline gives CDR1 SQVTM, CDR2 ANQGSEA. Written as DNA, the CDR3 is TGCAGCGTTGATGGTGTAGGCCAGTTCGATGGGGGGGAGACCCAGTACTTC. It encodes CSVDGVGQFDGGETQYF.

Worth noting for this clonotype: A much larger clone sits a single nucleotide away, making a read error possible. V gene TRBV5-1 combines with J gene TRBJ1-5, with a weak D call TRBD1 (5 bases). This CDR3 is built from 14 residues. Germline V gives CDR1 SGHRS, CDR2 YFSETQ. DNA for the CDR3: TGCGCCAGCAGCATGACCGGGGGGAATCATCCCCAGCATTTT. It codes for CASSMTGGNHPQHF.

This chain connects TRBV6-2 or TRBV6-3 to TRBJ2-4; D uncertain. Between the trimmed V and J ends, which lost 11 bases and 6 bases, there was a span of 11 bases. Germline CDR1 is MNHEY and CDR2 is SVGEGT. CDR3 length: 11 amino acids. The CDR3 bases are TGTGCCGTAATGACCTTAAACATTCAGTACTTC. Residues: CAVMTLNIQYF.

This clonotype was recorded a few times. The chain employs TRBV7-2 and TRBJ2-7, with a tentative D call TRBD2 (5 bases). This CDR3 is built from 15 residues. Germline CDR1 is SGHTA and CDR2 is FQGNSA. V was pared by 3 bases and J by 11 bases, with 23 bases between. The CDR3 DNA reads TGTGCCAGCAGCTTCTACGACGGACCTCAAACGGGGAAGTACTTC. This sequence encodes CASSFYDGPQTGKYF.

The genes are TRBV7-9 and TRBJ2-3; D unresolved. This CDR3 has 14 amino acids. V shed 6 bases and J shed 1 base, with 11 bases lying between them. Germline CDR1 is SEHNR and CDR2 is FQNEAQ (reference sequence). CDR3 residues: CASRNSLRTDTQYF. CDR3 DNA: TGTGCCAGCAGAAACAGCCTCCGCACAGATACGCAGTATTTT. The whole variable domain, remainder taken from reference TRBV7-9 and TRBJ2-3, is DTGVSQNPRHKITKRGQNVTFRCDPISEHNRLYWYRQTLGQGPEFLTYFQNEAQLEKSRLLSDRFSAERPKGSFSTLEIQRTEQGDSAMYLCASRNSLRTDTQYFGPGTRLTVL.

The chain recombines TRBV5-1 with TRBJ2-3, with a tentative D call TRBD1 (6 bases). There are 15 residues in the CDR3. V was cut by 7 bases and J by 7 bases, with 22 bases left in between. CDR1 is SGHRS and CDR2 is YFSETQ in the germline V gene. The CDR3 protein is CASGGPDDIPNTQYF. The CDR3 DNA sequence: TGCGCCAGCGGGGGCCCGGACGATATCCCTAATACGCAGTATTTT.

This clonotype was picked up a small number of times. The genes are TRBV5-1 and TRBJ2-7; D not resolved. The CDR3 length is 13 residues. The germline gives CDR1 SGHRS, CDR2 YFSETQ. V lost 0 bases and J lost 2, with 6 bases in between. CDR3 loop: CASSLGHPYEQYF. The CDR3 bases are TGCGCCAGCAGCTTGGGACATCCCTACGAGCAGTACTTC.

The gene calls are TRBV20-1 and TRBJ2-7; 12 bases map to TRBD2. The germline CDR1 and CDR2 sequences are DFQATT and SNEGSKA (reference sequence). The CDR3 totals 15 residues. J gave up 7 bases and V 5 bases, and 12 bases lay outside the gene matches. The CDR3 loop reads CSAPRLAGEVREQYF. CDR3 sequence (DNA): TGCAGTGCTCCGAGACTAGCGGGAGAGGTAAGGGAGCAGTACTTC.

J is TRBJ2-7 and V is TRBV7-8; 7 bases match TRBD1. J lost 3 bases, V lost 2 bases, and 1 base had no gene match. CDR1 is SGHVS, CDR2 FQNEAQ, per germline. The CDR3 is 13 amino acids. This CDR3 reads CASSLRGHYEQYF. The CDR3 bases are TGTGCCAGCAGCTTAAGGGGGCACTACGAGCAGTACTTC.

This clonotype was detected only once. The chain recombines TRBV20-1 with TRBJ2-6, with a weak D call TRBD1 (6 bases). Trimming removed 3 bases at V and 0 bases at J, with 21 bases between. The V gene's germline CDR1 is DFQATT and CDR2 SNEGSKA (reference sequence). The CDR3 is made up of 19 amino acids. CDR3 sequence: CSARLGQGTPFSGANVLTF. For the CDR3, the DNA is TGCAGTGCTAGGTTAGGTCAGGGGACCCCGTTCTCTGGGGCCAACGTCCTGACTTTC.

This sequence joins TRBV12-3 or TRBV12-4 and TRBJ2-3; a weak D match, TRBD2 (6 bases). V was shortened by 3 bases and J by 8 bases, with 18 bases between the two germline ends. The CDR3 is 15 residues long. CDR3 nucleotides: TGTGCCAGCAGTTTGCGGGGTAGCGGATCGGTTACGCAGTATTTT. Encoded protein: CASSLRGSGSVTQYF.

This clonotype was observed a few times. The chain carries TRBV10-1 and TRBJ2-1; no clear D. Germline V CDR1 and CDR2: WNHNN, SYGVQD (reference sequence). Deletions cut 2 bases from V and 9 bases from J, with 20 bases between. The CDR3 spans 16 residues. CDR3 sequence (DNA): TGCGCCAGCAGTGAGGGACCCACAACGGCAAACGTTGAGCAGTTCTTC. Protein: CASSEGPTTANVEQFF.

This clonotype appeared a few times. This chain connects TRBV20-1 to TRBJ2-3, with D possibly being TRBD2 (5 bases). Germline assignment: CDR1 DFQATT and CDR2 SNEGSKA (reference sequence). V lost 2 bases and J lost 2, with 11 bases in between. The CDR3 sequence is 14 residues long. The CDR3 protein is CSARRGLTTDTQYF. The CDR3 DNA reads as TGCAGTGCTAGACGAGGGCTAACCACAGATACGCAGTATTTT.

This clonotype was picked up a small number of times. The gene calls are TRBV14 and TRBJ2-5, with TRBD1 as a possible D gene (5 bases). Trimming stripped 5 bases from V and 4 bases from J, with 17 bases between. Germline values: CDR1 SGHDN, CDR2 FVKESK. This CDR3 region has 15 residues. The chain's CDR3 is CASSAQSRVGETQYF. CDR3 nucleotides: TGTGCCAGCAGCGCCCAATCCAGGGTAGGAGAGACCCAGTACTTC.

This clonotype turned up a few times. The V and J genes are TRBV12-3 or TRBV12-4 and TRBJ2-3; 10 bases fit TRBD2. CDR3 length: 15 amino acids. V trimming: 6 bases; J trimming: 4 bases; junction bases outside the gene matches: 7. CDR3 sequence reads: CASRNSGRWADTQYF. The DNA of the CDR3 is TGTGCCAGCAGAAATAGCGGGAGGTGGGCAGATACGCAGTATTTT.

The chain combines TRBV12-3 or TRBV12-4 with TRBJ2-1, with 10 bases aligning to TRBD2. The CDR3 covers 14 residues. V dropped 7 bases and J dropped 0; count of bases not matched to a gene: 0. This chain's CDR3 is CASTSGSSYNEQFF. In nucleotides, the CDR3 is TGTGCCAGCACTAGCGGGAGCTCCTACAATGAGCAGTTCTTC.

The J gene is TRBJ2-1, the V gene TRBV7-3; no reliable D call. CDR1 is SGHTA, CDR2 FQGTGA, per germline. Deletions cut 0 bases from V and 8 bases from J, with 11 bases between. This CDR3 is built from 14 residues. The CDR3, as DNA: TGTGCCAGCAGCTTAACGCCCAATCGGGATGAGCAGTTCTTC. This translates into CASSLTPNRDEQFF.

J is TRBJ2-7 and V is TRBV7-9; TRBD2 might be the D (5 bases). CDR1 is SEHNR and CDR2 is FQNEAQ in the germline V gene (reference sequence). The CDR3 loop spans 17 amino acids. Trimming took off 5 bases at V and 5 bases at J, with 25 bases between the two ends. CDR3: CASSPILRRGLGNEQYF. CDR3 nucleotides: TGTGCCAGCAGCCCCATATTACGACGGGGTTTGGGGAACGAGCAGTACTTC.

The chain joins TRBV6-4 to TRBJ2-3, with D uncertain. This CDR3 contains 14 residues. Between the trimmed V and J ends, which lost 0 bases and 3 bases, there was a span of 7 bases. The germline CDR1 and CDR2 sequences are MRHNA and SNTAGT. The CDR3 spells CASSDSTRTDTQYF. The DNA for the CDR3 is TGTGCCAGCAGTGACTCGACTCGAACAGATACGCAGTATTTT.